The source of this TCR beta chain is a study of T cell changes during pregnancy in multiple sclerosis. Germline-derived CDR1 and CDR2 are MGHRA and YSYEKL. The CDR3 has 16 residues. The V gene end was trimmed by 1 base and the J gene end by 7 bases; junction bases not matched to a gene: 9. Sequencing was performed with immunoSEQ multiplex PCR; in TCRdb, only in-frame clones are kept and a portion is missing. The sample has about 100,000 clones, about 94% seen once. This clonotype was obtained from a female donor with multiple sclerosis, enrolled in a pregnancy study. The sample consisted of peripheral blood, taken before pregnancy. This rearrangement joins TRBV4-1 to TRBJ2-1; 8 nucleotides agree with TRBD2. The DNA for the CDR3 is TGCGCCAGCAGCCAAGCCATGGCTAGCGGGCAAAATGAGCAGTTCTTC. It yields the protein CASSQAMASGQNEQFF.